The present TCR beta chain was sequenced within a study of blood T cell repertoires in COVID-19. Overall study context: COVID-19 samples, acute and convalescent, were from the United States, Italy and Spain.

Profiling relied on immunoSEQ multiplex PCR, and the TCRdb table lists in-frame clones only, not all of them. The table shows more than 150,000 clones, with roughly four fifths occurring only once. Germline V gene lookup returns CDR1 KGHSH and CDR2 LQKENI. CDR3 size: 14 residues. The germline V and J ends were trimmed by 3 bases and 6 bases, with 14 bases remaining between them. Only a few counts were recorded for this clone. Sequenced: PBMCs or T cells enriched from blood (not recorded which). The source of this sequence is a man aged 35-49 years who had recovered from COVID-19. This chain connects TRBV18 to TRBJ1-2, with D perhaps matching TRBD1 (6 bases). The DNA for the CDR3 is TGTGCCAGCTCACCGGGGGGGGCAGCCAATGGCTACACCTTC. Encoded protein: CASSPGGAANGYTF.